Below are 4 T cell receptor beta chains sequenced from a single sample in a study of control samples from healthy donors and cancer patients. The data were produced by immunoSEQ multiplex PCR, yet TCRdb's version contains in-frame clones alone and is incomplete. The sample includes around 200,000 clones, roughly 94% seen only once; the top ten take approximately 1.5%. The source material was blood. Receptor source: a man aged 50 or older in good health.

The chain employs TRBV19 and TRBJ1-4, with D possibly being TRBD1 (5 bases). The CDR3 loop spans 15 amino acids. Germline lookup yields CDR1 LNHDA and CDR2 SQIVND (reference sequence). The V end was cut by 7 bases, the J end by 4 bases, with 16 bases between. This CDR3 reads CASTSGRSLNEKLFF. The CDR3 coding sequence is TGTGCCAGTACCTCGGGACGGAGCCTTAATGAAAAACTGTTTTTT.

This clone occurred a few times. The CDR3 DNA reads TGTGCCTGGAGAAGGGCCACCCTAAGGACTGAAGCTTTCTTT. Its translation: CAWRRATLRTEAFF. The V gene is TRBV30, the J gene TRBJ1-1, with D uncertain. The germline gives CDR1 GTSNPN, CDR2 SVGIG (reference sequence). V was pared by 3 bases and J by 5 bases, with 16 bases between. This CDR3 is 14 amino acids long.

The J gene is TRBJ1-5, the V gene TRBV7-2; D not resolved. Germline CDR1 is SGHTA and CDR2 is FQGNSA. With 3 bases removed from V and 0 bases from J, the gap between germline ends came to 9 bases. The CDR3 sequence is 15 residues long. The CDR3 region is CASSFATLSNQPQHF. The CDR3 nucleotides read TGTGCCAGCAGCTTTGCCACTCTTAGCAATCAGCCCCAGCATTTT.

The chain carries TRBV5-1 and TRBJ1-6; D ambiguous. CDR3 length equals 15 residues. V was clipped by 4 bases and J by 0 bases, with 8 bases between them. Germline values: CDR1 SGHRS, CDR2 YFSETQ. The CDR3 DNA follows: TGCGCCAGCAGCCCACAGAGCTCCTATAATTCACCCCTCCACTTT. Translation: CASSPQSSYNSPLHF.